This TCR beta chain was identified during a study of blood T cell repertoires in COVID-19. In the study overall: COVID-19 samples, acute and convalescent, were from the United States, Italy and Spain. T cells, B-cell-depleted T cells, or PBMCs supplied cDNA or gDNA.

Methods used by the authors: Reference gene primer amplification in the assay estimated nucleated cell counts. Assay used: immunoSEQ multiplex PCR; TCRdb lists only in-frame clones, some missing. V, J and clone size reflect that table, while D and trimming were determined from the DNA. This table holds 50,000 to 70,000 clones, around 84% found once. CDR1 LGHNA and CDR2 YSLEER come from the germline V gene. The CDR3 has 21 amino acids. V lost 2 bases to trimming and J lost 0 bases; unmatched junction nucleotides: 18. The TCR was taken from a man in his 70s with active COVID-19. The rearrangement uses TRBV4-3 and TRBJ2-4; 8 bases align to TRBD1. The sequenced sample was peripheral blood. The CDR3 region is CASSQFPAGTGALLAKNIQYF. DNA of the CDR3: TGCGCCAGCAGCCAATTTCCAGCCGGGACAGGAGCGTTACTAGCCAAAAACATTCAGTACTTC.